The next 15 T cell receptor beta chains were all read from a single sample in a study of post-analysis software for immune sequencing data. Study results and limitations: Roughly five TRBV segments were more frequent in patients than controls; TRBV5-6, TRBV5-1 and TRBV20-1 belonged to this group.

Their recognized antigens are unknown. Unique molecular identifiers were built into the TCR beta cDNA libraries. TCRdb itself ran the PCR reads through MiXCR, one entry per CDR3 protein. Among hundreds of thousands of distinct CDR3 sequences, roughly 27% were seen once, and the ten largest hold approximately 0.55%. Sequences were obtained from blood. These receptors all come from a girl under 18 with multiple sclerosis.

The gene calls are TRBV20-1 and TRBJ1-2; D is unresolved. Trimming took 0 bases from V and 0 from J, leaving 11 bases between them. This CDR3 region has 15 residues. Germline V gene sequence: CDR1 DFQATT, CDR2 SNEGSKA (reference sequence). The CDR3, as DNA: TGCAGTGCTAGAGATGTGCAGGAGCCTAACTATGGCTACACCTTC. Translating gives CSARDVQEPNYGYTF.

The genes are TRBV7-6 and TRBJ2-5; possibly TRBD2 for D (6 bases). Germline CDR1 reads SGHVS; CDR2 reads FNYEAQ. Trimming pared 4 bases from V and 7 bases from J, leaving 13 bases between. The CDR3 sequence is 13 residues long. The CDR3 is CASSSGVGRTQYF. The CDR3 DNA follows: TGTGCCAGCAGCTCGGGGGTCGGTCGGACCCAGTACTTC.

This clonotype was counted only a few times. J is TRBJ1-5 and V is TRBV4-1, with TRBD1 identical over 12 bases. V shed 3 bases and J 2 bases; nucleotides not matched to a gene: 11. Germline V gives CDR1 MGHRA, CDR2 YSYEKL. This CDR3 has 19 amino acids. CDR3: CASSHLPGQGAPGNQPQHF. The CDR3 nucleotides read TGCGCCAGCAGCCACCTGCCGGGACAGGGGGCGCCGGGCAATCAGCCCCAGCATTTT.

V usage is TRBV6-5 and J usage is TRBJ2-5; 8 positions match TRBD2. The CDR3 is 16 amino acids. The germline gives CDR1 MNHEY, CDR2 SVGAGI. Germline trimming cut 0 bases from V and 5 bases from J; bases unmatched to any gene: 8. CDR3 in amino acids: CASSYSWTGGAETQYF. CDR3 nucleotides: TGTGCCAGCAGTTACTCGTGGACCGGGGGGGCGGAGACCCAGTACTTC.

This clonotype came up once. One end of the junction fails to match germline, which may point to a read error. CDR3 amino acids: CAGSLQGGNQPQHF. DNA for the CDR3: TGTGCCGGCAGTTTACAGGGGGGGAATCAGCCCCAGCATTTT. This rearrangement joins TRBV12-3 or TRBV12-4 to TRBJ1-5; 8 bases match TRBD1. This CDR3 has 14 amino acids.

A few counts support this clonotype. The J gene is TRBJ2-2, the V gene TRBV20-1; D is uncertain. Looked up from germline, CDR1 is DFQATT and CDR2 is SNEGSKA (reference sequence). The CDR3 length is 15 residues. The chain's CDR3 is CSMVGVGSNTGELFF. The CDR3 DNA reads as TGCAGCATGGTTGGGGTGGGCTCGAACACCGGGGAGCTGTTTTTT.

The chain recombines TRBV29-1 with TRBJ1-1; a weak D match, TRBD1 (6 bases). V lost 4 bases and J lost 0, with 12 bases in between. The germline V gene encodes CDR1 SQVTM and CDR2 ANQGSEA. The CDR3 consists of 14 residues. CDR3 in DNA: TGCAGCGTTGGGACAGAGAGAATGAACACTGAAGCTTTCTTT. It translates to CSVGTERMNTEAFF.

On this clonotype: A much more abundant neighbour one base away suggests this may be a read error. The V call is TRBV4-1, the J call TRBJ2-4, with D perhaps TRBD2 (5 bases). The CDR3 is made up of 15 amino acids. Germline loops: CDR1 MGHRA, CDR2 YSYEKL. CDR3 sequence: CASSPEVAAKNIRYF. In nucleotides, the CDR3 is TGCGCCAGCAGCCCGGAGGTGGCAGCCAAAAACATTCGGTACTTC.

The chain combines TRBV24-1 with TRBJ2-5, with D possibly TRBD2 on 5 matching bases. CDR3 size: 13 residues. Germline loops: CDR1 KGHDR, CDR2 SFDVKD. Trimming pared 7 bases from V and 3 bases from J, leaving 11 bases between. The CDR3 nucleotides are TGTGCCACCAGACGGGTGGGAGAAGAGACCCAGTACTTC. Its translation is CATRRVGEETQYF.

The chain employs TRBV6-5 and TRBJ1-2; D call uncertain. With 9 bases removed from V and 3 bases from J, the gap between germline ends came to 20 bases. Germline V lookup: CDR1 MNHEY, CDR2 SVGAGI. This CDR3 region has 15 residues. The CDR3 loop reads CASKRVLLSDYGYTF. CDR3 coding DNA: TGTGCCAGTAAAAGGGTGCTGTTGTCGGACTATGGCTACACCTTC.

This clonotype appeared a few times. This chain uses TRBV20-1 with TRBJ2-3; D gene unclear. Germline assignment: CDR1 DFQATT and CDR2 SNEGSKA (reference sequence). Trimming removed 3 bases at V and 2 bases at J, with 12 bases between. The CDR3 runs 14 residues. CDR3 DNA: TGCAGTGCTAGTCCCCGGTCCGACACAGATACGCAGTATTTT. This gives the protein CSASPRSDTDTQYF.

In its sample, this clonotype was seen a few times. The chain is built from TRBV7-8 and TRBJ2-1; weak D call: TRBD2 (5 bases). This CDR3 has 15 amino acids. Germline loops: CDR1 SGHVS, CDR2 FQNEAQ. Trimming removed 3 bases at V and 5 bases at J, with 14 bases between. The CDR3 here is CASSFDPRGNNEQFF. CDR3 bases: TGTGCCAGCAGCTTTGACCCTCGGGGTAACAATGAGCAGTTCTTC.

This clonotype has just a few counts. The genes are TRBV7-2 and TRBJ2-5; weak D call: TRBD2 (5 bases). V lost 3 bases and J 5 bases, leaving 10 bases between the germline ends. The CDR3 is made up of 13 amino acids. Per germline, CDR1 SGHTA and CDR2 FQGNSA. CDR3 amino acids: CASSFIRRETQYF. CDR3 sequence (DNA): TGTGCCAGCAGCTTTATTAGGAGGGAGACCCAGTACTTC.

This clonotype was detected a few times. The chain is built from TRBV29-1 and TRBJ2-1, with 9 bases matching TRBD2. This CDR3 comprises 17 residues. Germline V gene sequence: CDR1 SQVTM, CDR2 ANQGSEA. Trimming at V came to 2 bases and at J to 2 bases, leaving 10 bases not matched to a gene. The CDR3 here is CSVERAGGPGAYNEQFF. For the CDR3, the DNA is TGCAGCGTTGAAAGGGCGGGAGGGCCCGGCGCCTACAATGAGCAGTTCTTC.

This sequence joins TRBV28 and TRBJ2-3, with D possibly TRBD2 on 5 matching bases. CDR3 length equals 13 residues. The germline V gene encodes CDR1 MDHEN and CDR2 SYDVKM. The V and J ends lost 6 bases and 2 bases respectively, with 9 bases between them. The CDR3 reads CASRKRFTDTQYF. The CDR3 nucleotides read TGTGCCAGCAGGAAGCGGTTCACAGATACGCAGTATTTT. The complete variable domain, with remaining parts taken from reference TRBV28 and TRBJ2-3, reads DVKVTQSSRYLVKRTGEKVFLECVQDMDHENMFWYRQDPGLGLRLIYFSYDVKMKEKGDIPEGYSVSREKKERFSLILESASTNQTSMYLCASRKRFTDTQYFGPGTRLTVL.